These T cell receptor beta chains were read from a single sample in a study of post-analysis software for immune sequencing data. Using its own MiXCR run on the PCR reads, TCRdb lists one record per CDR3 protein. The sample has about 200,000 distinct CDR3 sequences, 29% seen once. The material sequenced was blood. These receptors were taken from a girl aged 2 to 17 with multiple sclerosis. CDR3s include the opening cysteine and the closing phenylalanine or tryptophan. A D gene is named only where the DNA matches it firmly. Not every row has a clone size; where given, it reads once, few, many or a size class.

abundance | j_gene | d_gene | v_gene | CDR3nt | CDR3aa
. | TRBJ1-1 | . | TRBV12-3/TRBV12-4 | TGTGCCAGCAGTTGCTCCCAGGGAACCACTGAAGCTTTCTTT | CASSCSQGTTEAFF
. | TRBJ2-3 | TRBD2 | TRBV6-5 | TGTACCAGCAGTTACGTGGCTAGCGGGAGCACAGATACGCAGTATTTT | CTSSYVASGSTDTQYF
many | TRBJ2-1 | . | TRBV12-3/TRBV12-4 | TGTGCCAGCAGTTCCTCGACTTGGTTGAATGAGCAGTTCTTC | CASSSSTWLNEQFF
many | TRBJ1-2 | . | TRBV27 | TGTGCCAGCAGTTACAGGGAAAACAACTATGGCTACACCTTC | CASSYRENNYGYTF
. | TRBJ2-5 | . | TRBV29-1 | TGCAACGTTGAAAGGGGAAATCAAGGGACCCAGTACTTC | CNVERGNQGTQYF
many | TRBJ2-1 | TRBD2 | TRBV30 | TGTGCCTGGAGGGTAGCGGGAGACTATGAGCAGTTCTTC | CAWRVAGDYEQFF
. | TRBJ2-1 | TRBD2 | TRBV10-2 | TGCGCCAGCAGTGAGGAGCGGGAGCTCCAGGATGGGCAGTTCTTC | CASSEERELQDGQFF
. | TRBJ1-2 | . | TRBV6-1 | TGTGCCAGCAGTGAAAGTGGAGGCAGGCTTGGATATGGCTACACCTTC | CASSESGGRLGYGYTF
many | TRBJ1-2 | . | TRBV6-6 | TGTGCCAGCAGTTACCTAATACAGCCCACCGATGGTCCTGGCTACACCTTC | CASSYLIQPTDGPGYTF
. | TRBJ1-2 | TRBD1 | TRBV12-3/TRBV12-4 | TGTGCCAGCAGTTCCCAGGACAGGAAGACCTATGGCTACACCTTC | CASSSQDRKTYGYTF
. | TRBJ1-6 | . | TRBV13 | TGTGCCAGCAGCCCCCCCGGCACCAATTCACCCCTCCACTTT | CASSPPGTNSPLHF
. | TRBJ2-1 | . | TRBV18 | TGTGCCAGCTCACCATCAACGTACAATGAGCAGTTCTTC | CASSPSTYNEQFF
. | TRBJ2-7 | TRBD1 | TRBV12-3/TRBV12-4 | TGTACCAACAGCCGGGACAGCGGCAACGAGCAGTACTTC | CTNSRDSGNEQYF
once | TRBJ1-2 | TRBD1 | TRBV12-3/TRBV12-4 | TGTGCCTGCAGAGGGGGACAGGGGCACTATGGCTACACCTTC | CACRGGQGHYGYTF
many | TRBJ2-1 | . | TRBV10-3 | TGTGCCATCAGCAGGGGGCAGAGCGGGAGGCAACAGCAGTTCTTC | CAISRGQSGRQQQFF
few | TRBJ2-1 | . | TRBV11-2 | TGTGCCAGCAGCTTAGAGGCAGTATGGTCCAATGAGCAGTTCTTC | CASSLEAVWSNEQFF
few | TRBJ2-7 | . | TRBV20-1 | TGCAGTGCTAGAGATCCGGCTGGCCCCGAGCAGTACTTC | CSARDPAGPEQYF
. | TRBJ1-5 | TRBD1 | TRBV5-6 | TGTGCCAGCAGCTTATGGACAGGGGGGGTTTACAATCAGCCCCAGCATTTT | CASSLWTGGVYNQPQHF
many | TRBJ2-5 | . | TRBV5-1 | TGCGCCAGCAGCAAAGGGGACGGAGGGGCCCAAGAGACCCAGTACTTC | CASSKGDGGAQETQYF
. | TRBJ2-5 | TRBD1 | TRBV2 | TGTGCCAGCAGGACCGAGGGACAGTCCCAAGAGACCCAGTACTTC | CASRTEGQSQETQYF
few | TRBJ2-7 | . | TRBV2 | TGTGCCAGCAGTGAAGTCGGAGGGAGTGGCCACGAGCAGTACTTC | CASSEVGGSGHEQYF
many | TRBJ2-7 | TRBD1 | TRBV12-3/TRBV12-4 | TGTGCCAGCAAATTGGGACAGGGAAATTACGAGCAGTACTTC | CASKLGQGNYEQYF
. | TRBJ2-3 | . | TRBV24-1 | TGTGCCACCTCTGCGGGACGTAGTAGCACAGATACGCAGTATTTT | CATSAGRSSTDTQYF
few | TRBJ2-1 | . | TRBV20-1 | TGCAGTGCTACCGTACAGCGGAACGAGCAGTTCTTC | CSATVQRNEQFF
. | TRBJ2-7 | TRBD2 | TRBV20-1 | TGCAGTGCTAGCCTCCGGGGGGGGCAGGAATCCTACGAGCAGTACTTC | CSASLRGGQESYEQYF
. | TRBJ1-1 | . | TRBV20-1 | TGCAGTTACCTCAGGGCAGCAATGAACACTGAAGCTTTCTTT | CSYLRAAMNTEAFF
few | TRBJ2-7 | TRBD2 | TRBV3-1 | TGTGCCAGCAGCCAAAAGTGGGGGGGTTTGTACGAGCAGTACTTC | CASSQKWGGLYEQYF
. | TRBJ2-7 | . | TRBV7-8 | TGTGCCAGCAGCTATACAGGGAACGACGAGCAGTACTTC | CASSYTGNDEQYF
few | TRBJ1-1 | . | TRBV2 | TGTGCCAGCACTAAGGATGCAGGCAGGGACACTGAAGCTTTCTTT | CASTKDAGRDTEAFF
many | TRBJ2-5 | . | TRBV12-3/TRBV12-4 | TGTGCCAGCAGTCCTGACAGAAGCCGGCTGTACTTC | CASSPDRSRLYF
. | TRBJ2-3 | TRBD1 | TRBV5-6 | TGTGCCAGCAGGAGGGGGCTGACAGATACGCAGTATTTT | CASRRGLTDTQYF
. | TRBJ1-5 | . | TRBV20-1 | TGCAGTGCCCTCCGGGGGAGGGGCCCCCTTTGGGCCCAGCATTTT | CSALRGRGPLWAQHF
. | TRBJ2-1 | TRBD2 | TRBV20-1 | TGCAGTCCATGGGCGGTAGCGGGGCCCTCGAGCTCCCACAATGAGCAGTTCTTC | CSPWAVAGPSSSHNEQFF
few | TRBJ2-5 | . | TRBV7-6 | TGTGCCAGCAGCCGAAAACCACCGACAGGCCGACCCCCCGAAAGACAAGAGACCCAGTACTTC | CASSRKPPTGRPPERQETQYF
. | TRBJ1-1 | TRBD1 | TRBV7-2 | TGTGCCAGCAGCGCACAGGGGTTGGGGAACACTGAAGCTTTCTTT | CASSAQGLGNTEAFF
many | TRBJ1-4 | TRBD1 | TRBV20-1 | TGCAGTGCTAGAGACCGGGACAGGGGGACTCAAAAACTGTTTTTT | CSARDRDRGTQKLFF
. | TRBJ1-2 | TRBD1 | TRBV6-5 | TGTGCCAGCAGTTACGATGGGACAGCCGGCGGCTACACCTTC | CASSYDGTAGGYTF
many | TRBJ2-3 | TRBD2 | TRBV12-5 | TGTGCTAGTGGTCCCGGGACTAGCGGATCCACAGATACGCAGTATTTT | CASGPGTSGSTDTQYF
. | TRBJ2-2 | . | TRBV6-6 | TGTGCCAGCAGTTACGCGATTGGACTCAACACCGGGGAGCTGTTTTTT | CASSYAIGLNTGELFF
many | TRBJ2-5 | . | TRBV29-1 | TGCAGCGTTGGTTTCACGGATCAAGAGACCCAGTACTTC | CSVGFTDQETQYF
many | TRBJ1-2 | . | TRBV5-5 | TGTGCCAGCAGCCCTGCGGGAATTAACTATGGCTACACCTTC | CASSPAGINYGYTF
. | TRBJ2-1 | TRBD2 | TRBV30 | TGTGCCTGGAGTGTTATACAGCGGGGGGTCAATGAGCAGTTCTTC | CAWSVIQRGVNEQFF
few | TRBJ2-3 | TRBD2 | TRBV30 | TGTGCCTGGAGTAGGGGTAGCGGGGGCACAGATACGCAGTATTTT | CAWSRGSGGTDTQYF
. | TRBJ2-1 | . | TRBV2 | TGTGCCAGCAGTGGACAGGACGGGGAGCAGTTCTTC | CASSGQDGEQFF
few | TRBJ2-7 | TRBD2 | TRBV20-1 | TGCAGTGCGACATCACCGGTAGCGGGAGGGTCGTACGAGCAGTACTTC | CSATSPVAGGSYEQYF
many | TRBJ2-1 | TRBD2 | TRBV12-5 | TGTGCTAGTGGAACCCCGGGACTAGCGGGTGCTGGAACCTACAATGAGCAGTTCTTC | CASGTPGLAGAGTYNEQFF